The TCR beta chain described here comes from a study of blood T cell repertoires in COVID-19. Study-wide background: Sites across the United States, Italy and Spain contributed samples from acute and convalescent COVID-19.

Exposed volunteers were people who met a COVID-19 case within 2 weeks before study entry. Authors' methods: Reference gene primers were amplified, and this amplification served to estimate nucleated cell counts. This table comes from immunoSEQ multiplex PCR, and its TCRdb copy is limited to in-frame clones, with some not included. V and J calls plus clone size are reproduced from that table; the DNA served to infer D and trimming. The sample includes approximately 340,000 clones, roughly nine tenths of them seen just once. Trimming left V 5 bases short and J 6 bases short, with 8 bases between. Germline values: CDR1 SNHLY, CDR2 FYNNEI. The CDR3 totals 12 residues.

Material: PBMCs or T cells enriched from blood (not recorded which). This sequence originates from a woman aged 40 to 55 who had been exposed to COVID-19. The rearrangement uses TRBV2 and TRBJ2-1; D remains ambiguous. The CDR3 loop is CASSISSNEQFF. In DNA form, the CDR3 reads TGTGCCAGCAGTATATCCAGCAATGAGCAGTTCTTC.